This T cell receptor (beta chain) was documented in a study of molecular identifiers for immune sequencing clone quantification. TCR libraries were built in bulk with a published protocol and specific TCR primers. MiXCR was run by TCRdb on the PCR reads, yielding one entry per CDR3 protein. The table shows 250,000 to 350,000 distinct CDR3 sequences, with about a fifth occurring only once. Trimming stripped 2 bases from V and 4 bases from J, with 19 bases between. The V gene's germline CDR1 is KGHSH and CDR2 LQKENI. The CDR3 is made up of 17 amino acids. Naive CD8 T cells were FACS-sorted by CD8+CD4-CCR7+CD45RA+ markers. Study results and limitations: Sizes of highly expanded clones could be underestimated through identical TCRs sharing a barcode.

In this sample, this clonotype turned up many times. The antigen is not known. The sequenced sample consisted of naive CD8+ T cells from blood, with Jurkat cell RNA spiked in. The subset here: FACS-sorted CD8+CD4-CCR7+CD45RA+ naive T cells. The V and J genes are TRBV18 and TRBJ2-3; no reliable D call. The sequence came from a human donor in good health. Some libraries in this study had Jurkat cell RNA spiked in. The CDR3 reads CASSPEEKPPFADTQYF. DNA for the CDR3: TGTGCCAGCTCACCAGAGGAGAAGCCCCCCTTCGCAGATACGCAGTATTTT.